The rows below give T cell receptor beta chains drawn from one sample of a study of shared clonotypes between healthy human individuals. Sequencing was performed with immunoSEQ multiplex PCR; in TCRdb, only in-frame clones are kept and a portion is missing. The repertoire has roughly 2,300,000 clones, 85% to 95% of them found once; the top ten carry more than 0.35%. Sequenced material: naive CD4+ T cells from PBMCs. The receptors originated from a man aged 18 to 29 in good health. Some clones in this sample may be carry-over from other donors' samples. Each CDR3 is given with its conserved first and last residue. Fields, in order: V gene, J gene, D gene, clone size, CDR3 DNA, CDR3 protein. The D gene is left open where the match is weak. Only part of the rows carry a size: once, few, many, or a class if the clone is expanded.

TRBV10-3	TRBJ2-7	TRBD2	-	TGTGCCATCAGTGAGACCGGGACTAGCGGATCCTACGAGCAGTACTTC	CAISETGTSGSYEQYF
TRBV5-1	TRBJ2-7	-	-	TGCGCCAGCAGCTTGATGGGGTTGTACGAGCAGTACTTC	CASSLMGLYEQYF
TRBV2	TRBJ2-7	-	-	TGTGCCAGCAGCCCCGCCTACGAGCAGTACTTC	CASSPAYEQYF
TRBV19	TRBJ1-5	-	once	TGTGCCAGTAGGATGGGACTAAATAGCAATCAGCCCCAGCATTTT	CASRMGLNSNQPQHF
TRBV11-2	TRBJ2-5	-	-	TGTGCCAGCAGCTCCTGGGCCCAAGAGACCCAGTACTTC	CASSSWAQETQYF
TRBV28	TRBJ1-1	-	-	TGTGCCAGCAGTTCGGCCGCGGGGGGGGCGAATGAAGCTTTCTTT	CASSSAAGGANEAFF
TRBV10-2	TRBJ2-5	TRBD1	-	TGCGCCAGTCAGGGGGCCCATGAGACCCAGTACTTC	CASQGAHETQYF
TRBV7-2	TRBJ2-5	-	-	TGTGCCAGCAGCTTAGCGGGCGGGCAGGGAAGATGGGAGACCCAGTACTTC	CASSLAGGQGRWETQYF
TRBV7-3	TRBJ2-3	TRBD2	-	TGTGCCAGCAGCGCAGGGACTAGCGGGAGTAGGAGCACAGATACGCAGTATTTT	CASSAGTSGSRSTDTQYF
TRBV4-1	TRBJ2-1	TRBD2	-	TGCGCCAGCAGCCATCCACTCGGACTAGCGGGAGGGGTACGGGGCTACAATGAGCAGTTCTTC	CASSHPLGLAGGVRGYNEQFF
TRBV28	TRBJ1-2	-	-	TGTGCCAGCAGTACAGGGTTTTATGGCTACACCTTC	CASSTGFYGYTF
TRBV28	TRBJ1-5	TRBD1	-	TGTGCCAGCAGTTTTGCCGACAGGGCGCCCGATCAGCCCCAGCATTTT	CASSFADRAPDQPQHF
TRBV2	TRBJ2-7	-	-	TGTGCCAGCAGTGCTACGGGCTACGAGCAGTACTTC	CASSATGYEQYF
TRBV19	TRBJ1-5	TRBD1	few	TGTGCCAGTACCACGGACAGGGCCAATCAGCCCCAGCATTTT	CASTTDRANQPQHF
TRBV7-9	TRBJ2-1	TRBD2	-	TGTGCCAGCAGCTTAGCGTCTCGCGGGAGTGACAATGAGCAGTTCTTC	CASSLASRGSDNEQFF
TRBV5-1	TRBJ2-6	-	once	TGCGCCAGCAGCTTGACGGTCCCCCGCGGGGCCAACGTCCTGACTTTC	CASSLTVPRGANVLTF
TRBV5-8	TRBJ2-1	TRBD2	-	TGTGCCAGCAGCCCCGTCTCCTCTAGCGGGAGCTCCTACAATGAGCAGTTCTTC	CASSPVSSSGSSYNEQFF
TRBV6-5	TRBJ2-7	-	-	TGTGCCAGCAGTTACCAGGGAGTTGCCTACGAGCAGTACTTC	CASSYQGVAYEQYF
TRBV28	TRBJ2-7	-	-	TGTGCCAGCAACACGGCTAGCTCCTACGAGCAGTACTTC	CASNTASSYEQYF
TRBV16	TRBJ1-1	TRBD1	-	TGTGCCAGCAGCCATAGCAGGGGGCGTTGGGCTGAAGCTTTCTTT	CASSHSRGRWAEAFF
TRBV30	TRBJ2-3	-	-	TGTGCCTGGAGGCCCCTCCTAGGCCGGTTCACAGATACGCAGTATTTT	CAWRPLLGRFTDTQYF
TRBV30	TRBJ2-7	TRBD1	-	TGTGCCTGGAGTGTACGACTCGGCAGGGGGTCCTACGAGCAGTACTTC	CAWSVRLGRGSYEQYF
TRBV6-1	TRBJ1-1	-	-	TGTGCCAGCAGTGAAGCATACAGCATGAACACTGAAGCTTTCTTT	CASSEAYSMNTEAFF
TRBV7-9	TRBJ2-5	TRBD2	once	TGTGCCAGCAGCCTGGGACTAGCGGAAGAGACCCAGTACTTC	CASSLGLAEETQYF
TRBV6-5	TRBJ1-1	-	-	TGTGCCACCTCAAGGAGTTTGAACACTGAAGCTTTCTTT	CATSRSLNTEAFF
TRBV18	TRBJ1-4	TRBD1	-	TGTGCCAGCTCACCATACCCAGGGGGTGGTAATGAAAAACTGTTTTTT	CASSPYPGGGNEKLFF
TRBV27	TRBJ2-7	TRBD2	-	TGTGCCAGCAGTCCGCAGGGAGGGATCTCAGGGGAGCAGTACTTC	CASSPQGGISGEQYF
TRBV9	TRBJ2-3	TRBD2	-	TGTGCCAGCAGCGTAGTCCGGGCTAGCGGATACACAGATACGCAGTATTTT	CASSVVRASGYTDTQYF
TRBV5-4	TRBJ2-6	TRBD2	-	TGTGCCAGCAGCTCCTCCCCCCAGCGGGAAAGCTCTGGGGCCAACGTCCTGACTTTC	CASSSSPQRESSGANVLTF
TRBV29-1	TRBJ2-7	-	-	TGCAGCGTTGAAGATCCGGGCCGAAGCTACGAGCAGTACTTC	CSVEDPGRSYEQYF